This TCR beta chain was documented in a study of blood T cell repertoires in COVID-19. Original analysis: How many nucleated cells were present was estimated from reference gene primer amplification. The table came from immunoSEQ multiplex PCR; TCRdb's copy has only in-frame clones and leaves some out. That table furnishes V, J and clone size, whereas the DNA furnished D and trimming. The sample holds almost 400,000 clones, 88% seen once. Trimming shortened V by 0 bases and J by 4 bases, and 18 bases separated the two germline ends. Germline lookup yields CDR1 SGHRS and CDR2 YFSETQ. The CDR3 spans 17 residues. Residents of 24 US areas, aged roughly 18 to 89 years, made up the participants. Cohort placement rested on clinical history that participants reported themselves.

The gene calls are TRBV5-1 and TRBJ2-3; TRBD1 might be the D (6 bases). The sample comprised PBMCs or T cells enriched from blood (not recorded which). This sequence originates from a woman in her twenties or thirties with acute COVID-19. This CDR3 is CASSLGHRVSGADTQYF. CDR3 DNA sequence: TGCGCCAGCAGCTTGGGGCACAGGGTTAGTGGCGCAGATACGCAGTATTTT.